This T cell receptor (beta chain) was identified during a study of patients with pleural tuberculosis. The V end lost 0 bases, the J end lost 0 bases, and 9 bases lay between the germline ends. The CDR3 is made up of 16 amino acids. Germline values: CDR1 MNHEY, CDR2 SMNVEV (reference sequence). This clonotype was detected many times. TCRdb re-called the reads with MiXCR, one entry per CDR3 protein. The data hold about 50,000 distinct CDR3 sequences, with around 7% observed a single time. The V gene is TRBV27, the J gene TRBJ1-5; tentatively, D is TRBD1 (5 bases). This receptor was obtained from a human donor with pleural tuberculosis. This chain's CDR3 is CASSLSAGGSNQPQHF. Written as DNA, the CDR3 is TGTGCCAGCAGTTTATCGGCCGGGGGTAGCAATCAGCCCCAGCATTTT.